The 22 T cell receptor beta chains below come from one sample, sequenced in a study of graft-versus-host responses after intestinal transplantation. Clones were read by immunoSEQ multiplex PCR, and TCRdb kept only the in-frame ones, dropping some. Among tens of thousands of clones listed, 91% were seen once. Source: PBMCs, taken about 120 days after intestinal transplantation. These receptors were collected from a human patient who received an intestinal transplant, so some T cells may come from the graft donor.

This chain joins TRBV5-4 and TRBJ2-6, with 10 bases lining up with TRBD1. V lost 4 bases, J lost 2 bases, and 3 bases stayed unmatched. Germline CDR1 SGHNT, CDR2 YYREEE (reference sequence). The CDR3 consists of 16 residues. CDR3 in DNA: TGTGCCAGCAGCGGGGGGACAGGGGCTGGGGCCAACGTCCTGACTTTC. This sequence encodes CASSGGTGAGANVLTF.

This sequence joins TRBV5-5 and TRBJ2-7; D perhaps matches TRBD2 (6 bases). The CDR3 length is 15 residues. In germline, CDR1 is SGHKS, CDR2 YYEKEE (reference sequence). The V end was cut by 4 bases, the J end by 0 bases, with 14 bases between. Here the CDR3 reads CASSTGRGSSYEQYF. DNA for the CDR3: TGTGCCAGCAGCACGGGACGGGGGAGCTCCTACGAGCAGTACTTC.

This rearrangement joins TRBV11-2 to TRBJ2-1; D is possibly TRBD2 (7 bases). V was shortened by 5 bases and J by 11 bases, with 16 bases between the two germline ends. The CDR3 is made up of 13 amino acids. Germline CDR1 is SGHAT and CDR2 is FQNNGV. The CDR3 here is CASSPGGGSQQFF. The CDR3 DNA reads TGTGCCAGCAGCCCGGGGGGCGGGTCTCAGCAGTTCTTC. Full variable domain (outside the CDR3, taken from reference TRBV11-2 and TRBJ2-1): EAGVAQSPRYKIIEKRQSVAFWCNPISGHATLYWYQQILGQGPKLLIQFQNNGVVDDSQLPKDRFSAERLKGVDSTLKIQPAKLEDSAVYLCASSPGGGSQQFFGPGTRLTVL.

The chain combines TRBV14 with TRBJ1-2; tentative D call: TRBD1 (5 bases). CDR3 length: 15 amino acids. Germline loops: CDR1 SGHDN, CDR2 FVKESK. V was pared by 1 base and J by 5 bases, with 14 bases between. Here the CDR3 reads CASSQGAGRGYGYTF. For the CDR3, the DNA is TGTGCCAGCAGCCAAGGAGCGGGACGGGGATATGGCTACACCTTC.

The chain has TRBV30 and TRBJ1-5; 7 bases align to TRBD1. Per the germline V gene, CDR1 is GTSNPN and CDR2 is SVGIG (reference sequence). The CDR3 has 18 residues. Trimming cost V 0 bases and J 2 bases; bases outside gene matches: 13. CDR3 sequence (DNA): TGTGCCTGGAGTGTACCCACTTACAGGGGTGAGGGCAATCAGCCCCAGCATTTT. This encodes CAWSVPTYRGEGNQPQHF. Together with reference TRBV30 and TRBJ1-5, the CDR3 gives the full variable domain: SQTIHQWPATLVQPVGSPLSLECTVEGTSNPNLYWYRQAAGRGLQLLFYSVGIGQISSEVPQNLSASRPQDRQFILSSKKLLLSDSGFYLCAWSVPTYRGEGNQPQHFGDGTRLSIL.

On this clone: Compared with germline, one end of the junction differs, possibly owing to a read error. The chain's CDR3 is CASSLSAVLAGHPVF. The CDR3 region has the DNA TGTGCCAGCAGTTTATCGGCGGTTCTAGCGGGTCATCCGGTCTTC. The chain uses TRBV27 and TRBJ2-1; TRBD2 matches at 8 bases. The V gene's germline CDR1 is MNHEY and CDR2 SMNVEV (reference sequence). The CDR3 has 15 residues.

The V gene is TRBV19, the J gene TRBJ1-5; 9 bases line up with TRBD1. With 5 bases clipped from V and 2 bases from J, the junction kept 13 bases outside the gene matches. Germline V gives CDR1 LNHDA, CDR2 SQIVND (reference sequence). The CDR3 covers 18 residues. The CDR3, as DNA: TGTGCCAGTAGTCAGGGACAGGGAGTTTATTCTGGCAATCAGCCCCAGCATTTT. It translates to CASSQGQGVYSGNQPQHF.

The chain has TRBV2 and TRBJ1-3; D gene ambiguous. This CDR3 is 14 amino acids long. With 0 bases removed from V and 4 bases from J, the gap between germline ends came to 7 bases. The germline CDR1 and CDR2 sequences are SNHLY and FYNNEI. CDR3 region: CASSEAGPGNTIYF. CDR3 nucleotide sequence: TGTGCCAGCAGTGAAGCAGGACCGGGAAACACCATATATTTT.

This clone came up once. This chain uses TRBV30 with TRBJ2-7; D gene ambiguous. The V end lost 4 bases, the J end lost 5 bases, and 18 bases lay between the germline ends. There are 14 residues in the CDR3. Germline assignment: CDR1 GTSNPN and CDR2 SVGIG (reference sequence). The CDR3 here is CAWTALTGVNEQYF. The CDR3 DNA sequence: TGTGCCTGGACTGCCCTGACCGGTGTGAACGAGCAGTACTTC.

This rearrangement joins TRBV28 to TRBJ2-1, with 11 positions matching TRBD2. With 9 bases clipped from V and 4 bases from J, the junction kept 2 bases outside the gene matches. Germline values: CDR1 MDHEN, CDR2 SYDVKM. The CDR3 covers 13 residues. Here the CDR3 reads CASASGGYNEQFF. Written as DNA, the CDR3 is TGTGCCAGTGCTAGCGGGGGGTACAATGAGCAGTTCTTC. Supplemented by reference TRBV28 and TRBJ2-1, the full variable domain reads DVKVTQSSRYLVKRTGEKVFLECVQDMDHENMFWYRQDPGLGLRLIYFSYDVKMKEKGDIPEGYSVSREKKERFSLILESASTNQTSMYLCASASGGYNEQFFGPGTRLTVL.

The V and J genes are TRBV11-1 and TRBJ1-1; D unclear. Germline V lookup: CDR1 SGHAT, CDR2 FQDESV (reference sequence). Trimming stripped 5 bases from V and 2 bases from J, with 9 bases between. The CDR3 spans 13 residues. In DNA form, the CDR3 reads TGTGCCAGCAGCCCCGGACTTAACACTGAAGCTTTCTTT. Translated: CASSPGLNTEAFF.

The chain couples TRBV5-8 to TRBJ1-2, with a tentative D call TRBD1 (6 bases). The CDR3 length is 16 residues. The germline CDR1 and CDR2 sequences are SGHTS and YDEGEE. Trimming left V 1 base short and J 0 bases short, with 13 bases between. This CDR3 is CASSLFQGWANYGYTF. CDR3 nucleotides: TGTGCCAGCAGCTTGTTTCAGGGGTGGGCTAACTATGGCTACACCTTC.

The rearrangement joins TRBV11-2 to TRBJ2-2; possibly TRBD2 for D (6 bases). Trimming shortened V by 6 bases and J by 4 bases, and 15 bases separated the two germline ends. CDR1 and CDR2 (germline): SGHAT, FQNNGV. The CDR3 contains 15 residues. Written as DNA, the CDR3 is TGTGCCAGCAGGACGGGACCAGCGGGCACCGGGGAGCTGTTTTTT. Its translation is CASRTGPAGTGELFF.

J is TRBJ2-2 and V is TRBV7-8; D not resolved. This CDR3 contains 13 residues. The V gene's germline CDR1 is SGHVS and CDR2 FQNEAQ. V gave up 6 bases and J gave up 6 bases, with 11 bases separating them. CDR3 in amino acids: CASSLYRSGELFF. DNA for the CDR3: TGTGCCAGCAGTCTGTATAGGTCCGGGGAGCTGTTTTTT.

This clone was recorded once. The chain recombines TRBV13 with TRBJ2-3; either TRBD1 or TRBD2 may supply D (6 bases each). Trimming cost V 3 bases and J 11 bases, with 9 bases left between them. The V gene's germline CDR1 is PRHDT and CDR2 FYEKMQ (reference sequence). CDR3 size: 11 residues. The CDR3 DNA reads TGTGCCAGCAGCTTGGGGGGCGAGCAGTATTTT. Its protein is CASSLGGEQYF.

The CDR3 coding sequence is TGTGCCAGCAGTTTACTCCAGGGGAATACCTATAGCAATCAGCCCCAGCATTTT. Translating gives CASSLLQGNTYSNQPQHF. V usage is TRBV28 and J usage is TRBJ1-5; tentative D call: TRBD1 (6 bases). Germline values: CDR1 MDHEN, CDR2 SYDVKM. With 2 bases removed from V and 0 bases from J, the gap between germline ends came to 17 bases. This CDR3 has 18 residues.

CDR3 region: CASAANTEAFF. The CDR3 DNA reads TGTGCCAGCGCCGCAAACACTGAAGCTTTCTTT. V and J are TRBV2 and TRBJ1-1; D not resolved. V dropped 8 bases and J dropped 2 bases, with 6 bases sitting between them. The CDR3 totals 11 residues. Germline assignment: CDR1 SNHLY and CDR2 FYNNEI.

The J gene is TRBJ2-1, the V gene TRBV6-6; the match to TRBD2 covers 8 bases. With 7 bases clipped from V and 7 bases from J, the junction kept 9 bases outside the gene matches. Per germline, CDR1 MNHNY and CDR2 SVGAGI (reference sequence). The CDR3 is 14 residues long. The CDR3 DNA is TGTGCCAGCACCAGGGGACTAGTTGAGAATGAGCAGTTCTTC. This sequence encodes CASTRGLVENEQFF.

This clone has just a few counts. The chain has TRBV15 and TRBJ2-3, with D maybe TRBD2 (7 bases). This CDR3 comprises 18 residues. Germline V gives CDR1 LNHNV, CDR2 YYDKDF (reference sequence). Between the trimmed V and J ends, which lost 0 bases and 4 bases, there was a span of 20 bases. The chain's CDR3 is CATSRERWGGLISDTQYF. CDR3 DNA: TGTGCCACCAGCAGAGAAAGGTGGGGGGGCTTGATTTCAGATACGCAGTATTTT. The entire variable domain, with the rest obtained from reference TRBV15 and TRBJ2-3, is as follows: DAMVIQNPRYQVTQFGKPVTLSCSQTLNHNVMYWYQQKSSQAPKLLFHYYDKDFNNEADTPDNFQSRRPNTSFCFLDIRSPGLGDTAMYLCATSRERWGGLISDTQYFGPGTRLTVL.

The chain has TRBV28 and TRBJ2-7, with TRBD2 identical over 11 bases. V shed 4 bases and J 3 bases; nucleotides not matched to a gene: 5. CDR3 size: 15 residues. Germline values: CDR1 MDHEN, CDR2 SYDVKM. The chain's CDR3 is CASSSSGGLHYEQYF. The CDR3 DNA is TGTGCCAGCAGTTCTAGCGGGGGGCTCCACTACGAGCAGTACTTC.

The count of this clone is one. This chain links TRBV19 with TRBJ1-5, with a possible D match to TRBD1 (5 bases). This CDR3 comprises 14 residues. With 3 bases removed from V and 4 bases from J, the gap between germline ends came to 10 bases. Per the germline V gene, CDR1 is LNHDA and CDR2 is SQIVND (reference sequence). The CDR3 coding sequence is TGTGCCAGTAGTATTGACAGACCTAATCAGCCCCAGCATTTT. Translated, it gives CASSIDRPNQPQHF.

The V and J genes are TRBV4-1 and TRBJ2-7, with TRBD2 matching over 10 bases. CDR1 and CDR2 from the germline V gene are MGHRA and YSYEKL. This CDR3 has 15 residues. Trimming at V came to 4 bases and at J to 7 bases, leaving 10 bases not matched to a gene. CDR3 nucleotide sequence: TGCGCCAGCAGCCCCCCCAGCGGGAGGGCGGGGGAGCAGTACTTC. Amino acids: CASSPPSGRAGEQYF.